One sample yielded the 9 T cell receptor beta chains listed below, sequenced in a study of blood T cell repertoires in COVID-19. Libraries were prepared by immunoSEQ multiplex PCR; TCRdb keeps only in-frame clonotypes and omits some of them. Here the sample spans about 150,000 clones, 78% being singletons. The sequenced sample was peripheral blood. The receptor set was obtained from an older man with acute or convalescent COVID-19.

This CDR3 reads CAGYGEPTGPGYGYTF. The CDR3 DNA reads TGTGCCGGTTACGGCGAGCCGACAGGCCCGGGCTATGGCTACACCTTC. The V call is TRBV2, the J call TRBJ1-2, with a tentative D call TRBD1 (6 bases). V dropped 11 bases and J dropped 4 bases, with 26 bases sitting between them. CDR1 is SNHLY and CDR2 is FYNNEI in the germline V gene. The CDR3 contains 16 residues.

The chain links TRBV5-1 to TRBJ2-3; D is unclear. The CDR3 has 14 residues. The V end lost 3 bases, the J end lost 2 bases, and 10 bases lay between the germline ends. Germline CDR1 is SGHRS and CDR2 is YFSETQ. Written as DNA, the CDR3 is TGCGCCAGCAGCTCGCTATCTTCCACAGATACGCAGTATTTT. This encodes CASSSLSSTDTQYF. The complete variable domain, with remaining parts taken from reference TRBV5-1 and TRBJ2-3, reads KAGVTQTPRYLIKTRGQQVTLSCSPISGHRSVSWYQQTPGQGLQFLFEYFSETQRNKGNFPGRFSGRQFSNSRSEMNVSTLELGDSALYLCASSSLSSTDTQYFGPGTRLTVL.

The genes are TRBV7-2 and TRBJ1-1, with D perhaps TRBD1 (6 bases). Per germline, CDR1 SGHTA and CDR2 FQGNSA. The CDR3 is 13 residues long. V was cut by 8 bases and J by 0 bases, with 10 bases left in between. The DNA of the CDR3 is TGTGCCAGCGAAAGGGACATGAACACTGAAGCTTTCTTT. Protein: CASERDMNTEAFF.

The V call is TRBV6-4, the J call TRBJ2-3, with TRBD2 matching 8 bases. Germline CDR1 and CDR2: MRHNA and SNTAGT. The length of the CDR3 is 15 residues. J gave up 5 bases and V 0 bases, and 4 bases lay outside the gene matches. The CDR3 loop is CASSDSSGGGDTQYF. CDR3 nucleotides: TGTGCCAGCAGTGACTCCAGCGGGGGTGGAGATACGCAGTATTTT.

This clone appeared a single time. V usage is TRBV6-4 and J usage is TRBJ2-7; 9 bases are a match to TRBD1. J lost 0 bases, V lost 7 bases, and 19 bases had no gene match. CDR3 size: 19 residues. Germline assignment: CDR1 MRHNA and CDR2 SNTAGT. The CDR3: CASKPMYEGTGPSSYEQYV. CDR3 DNA: TGTGCCAGCAAGCCTATGTATGAAGGGACAGGGCCAAGCTCCTACGAGCAGTACGTC.

J is TRBJ1-6 and V is TRBV6-5; unclear D gene. Looked up from germline, CDR1 is MNHEY and CDR2 is SVGAGI. The CDR3 runs to 14 residues. Trimming removed 9 bases at V and 0 bases at J, with 9 bases between. CDR3 DNA: TGTGCCAGTGGAGCGAGCTCCTATAATTCACCCCTCCACTTT. This encodes CASGASSYNSPLHF.

This clone was seen only once. V and J are TRBV7-2 and TRBJ2-5, with D perhaps matching TRBD1 (6 bases). The V gene lost 5 bases and the J gene lost 5 bases, with 15 bases spanning the gap. The germline V gene encodes CDR1 SGHTA and CDR2 FQGNSA. The CDR3 is 14 amino acids. CDR3 sequence (DNA): TGTGCCAGCAGCCTTCATCAGGGGTCGGAGACCCAGTACTTC. This sequence encodes CASSLHQGSETQYF.

This clone was observed a handful of times. The V and J genes are TRBV6-5 and TRBJ1-6, with D maybe TRBD1 (5 bases). CDR3 length: 14 amino acids. Germline CDR1 MNHEY, CDR2 SVGAGI. V shed 7 bases and J shed 10 bases, with 17 bases lying between them. CDR3 bases: TGTGCCAGCACCGAGGGGAGGGGATACTCACCCCTCCACTTT. Protein sequence: CASTEGRGYSPLHF.

The chain combines TRBV4-2 with TRBJ2-1; TRBD2 aligns across 7 bases. The V gene end was trimmed by 1 base and the J gene end by 8 bases; junction bases not matched to a gene: 2. Per the germline V gene, CDR1 is LGHNA and CDR2 is YNFKEQ. This CDR3 spans 13 amino acids. The CDR3 protein is CASSQGLAYEQFF. For the CDR3, the DNA is TGTGCCAGCAGCCAAGGACTAGCTTATGAGCAGTTCTTC.